The present TCR beta chain was sequenced within a study of regulatory dendritic cells for organ transplantation. Note on this clone: Its antigen is undetermined.

Libraries were prepared by immunoSEQ multiplex PCR; TCRdb keeps only in-frame clonotypes and omits some of them. The table records about 20,000 clones, approximately 79% of them present only once. Sorted T cells were CFSE-labeled and cultured approximately five days with allogeneic regulatory or mature dendritic cells at 1:10. The specimen sequenced was memory CD4+ T cells from blood cultured with regulatory dendritic cells. Subset defined: CD45RO+ memory T cells. This sequence originates from a human donor in good health.

The CDR3 nucleotides are TGTGCCAGCAGTGGGCTAGCGGGATCCCAAGAGACCCAGTACTTC. Its protein product is CASSGLAGSQETQYF. The chain links TRBV2 to TRBJ2-5; 9 positions agree with TRBD2. V lost 4 bases to trimming and J lost 1 base; unmatched junction nucleotides: 4. Germline V gene data show CDR1 as SNHLY and CDR2 as FYNNEI. CDR3 length: 15 residues.